This note documents a single TCR beta chain sequence. Antigen unknown. This sample was included in a study of T cell responses to AZD1222 COVID-19 vaccine. Regarding the study as a whole: When two AZD1222 doses had been given, Spike-specific TCR breadth and depth rose. Repertoires were collected only later (after the peak T cell response had occurred).

The CDR3 loop spans 13 amino acids. With 5 bases clipped from V and 2 bases from J, the junction kept 3 bases outside the gene matches. CDR1 is SEHNR and CDR2 is FQNEAQ in the germline V gene (reference sequence). The table came from immunoSEQ multiplex PCR; TCRdb's copy has only in-frame clones and leaves some out. The sample includes tens of thousands of clones, around four fifths of them seen just once. The source is an adult in good health. V usage is TRBV7-9 and J usage is TRBJ2-7; 7 bases fit TRBD1. This specimen was peripheral blood, taken on day 0 of MenACWY control vaccination. CDR3 sequence reads: CASSPDRAYEQYF. CDR3 DNA sequence: TGTGCCAGCAGCCCAGACAGGGCCTACGAGCAGTACTTC. Full variable domain (remainder filled in from reference TRBV7-9 and TRBJ2-7): DTGVSQNPRHKITKRGQNVTFRCDPISEHNRLYWYRQTLGQGPEFLTYFQNEAQLEKSRLLSDRFSAERPKGSFSTLEIQRTEQGDSAMYLCASSPDRAYEQYFGPGTRLTVT.